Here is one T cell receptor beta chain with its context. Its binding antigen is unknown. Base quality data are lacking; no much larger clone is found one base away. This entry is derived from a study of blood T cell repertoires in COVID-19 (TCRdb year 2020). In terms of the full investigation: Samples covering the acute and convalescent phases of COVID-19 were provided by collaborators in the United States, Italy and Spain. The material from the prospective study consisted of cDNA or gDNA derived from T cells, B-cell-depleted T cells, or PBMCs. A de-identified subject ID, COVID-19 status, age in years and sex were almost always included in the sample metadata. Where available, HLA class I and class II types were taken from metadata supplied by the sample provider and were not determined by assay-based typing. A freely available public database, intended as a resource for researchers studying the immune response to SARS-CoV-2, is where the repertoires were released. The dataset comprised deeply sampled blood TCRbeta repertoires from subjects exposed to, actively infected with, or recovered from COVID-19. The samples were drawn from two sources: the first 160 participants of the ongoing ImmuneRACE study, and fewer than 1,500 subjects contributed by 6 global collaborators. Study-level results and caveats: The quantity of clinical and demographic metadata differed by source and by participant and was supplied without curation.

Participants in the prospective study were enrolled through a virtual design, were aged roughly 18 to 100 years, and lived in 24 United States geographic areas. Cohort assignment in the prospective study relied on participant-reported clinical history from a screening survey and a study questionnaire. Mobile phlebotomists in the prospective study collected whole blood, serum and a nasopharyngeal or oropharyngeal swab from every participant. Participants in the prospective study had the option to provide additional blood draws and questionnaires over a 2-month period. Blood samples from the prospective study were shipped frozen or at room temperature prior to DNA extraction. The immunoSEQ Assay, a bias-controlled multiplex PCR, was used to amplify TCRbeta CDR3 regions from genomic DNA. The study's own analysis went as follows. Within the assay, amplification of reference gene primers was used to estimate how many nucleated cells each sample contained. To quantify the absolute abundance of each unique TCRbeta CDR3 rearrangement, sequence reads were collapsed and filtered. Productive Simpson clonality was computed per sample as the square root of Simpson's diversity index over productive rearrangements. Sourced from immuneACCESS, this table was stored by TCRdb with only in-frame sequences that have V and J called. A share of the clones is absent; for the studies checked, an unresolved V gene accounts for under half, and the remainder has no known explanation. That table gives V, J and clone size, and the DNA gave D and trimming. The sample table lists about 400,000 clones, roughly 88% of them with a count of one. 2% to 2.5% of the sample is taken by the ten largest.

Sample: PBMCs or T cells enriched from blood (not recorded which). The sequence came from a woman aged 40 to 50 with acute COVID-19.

For the CDR3, the sequence is CATGTGSTGELFF. The DNA sequence follows: TGTGCCACCGGGACAGGGTCCACCGGGGAGCTGTTTTTT. The chain is encoded by TRBV15 joined to TRBJ2-2, and 9 junction bases match TRBD1. Inclusive of the bounding cysteine and phenylalanine, the CDR3 is 13 residues long. Kept here is only the CDR3 DNA, which spans 39 bases and is read in frame from base 1. For this chain, trimming is 8 bases at the V end and 4 bases at the J end, and the number of junction bases without a gene match is 2. The germline V gene (reference sequence) sets CDR1 to LNHNV and CDR2 to YYDKDF.